Listed below are T cell receptor beta chains from one sample, sequenced in a study of blood T cell repertoires in COVID-19. Clones were sequenced by immunoSEQ multiplex PCR, and TCRdb holds only the in-frame ones, with some missing. The table lists about 480,000 clones, roughly nine tenths of them singletons. The source material was peripheral blood. The source of these receptors is a woman in her forties or fifties with COVID-19, enrolled during active disease. CDR3s include the opening cysteine and the closing phenylalanine or tryptophan. A D gene is named only where the DNA matches it firmly. A row's size may be missing; if present it is once, few, many or a size class.

cdr3_aa cdr3_nt v_call clone_size j_call d_call
CASSGTGGLGYTF TGCGCCAGCAGTGGGACAGGGGGCCTTGGCTACACCTTC TRBV10-1 NA TRBJ1-2 TRBD1
CAARTAGTGDEKLFF TGTGCCGCGAGAACCGCCGGCACAGGGGATGAAAAACTGTTTTTT TRBV15 NA TRBJ1-4 TRBD1
CACMRTEAFF TGTGCCTGTATGCGCACTGAAGCTTTCTTT TRBV30 few TRBJ1-1 NA
CASSIQDSGISAFF TGTGCCAGCAGTATACAAGACAGTGGCATCTCGGCTTTCTTT TRBV2 NA TRBJ1-1 NA
CSVEGQGHIDTQYF TGCAGCGTTGAAGGCCAGGGACATATAGATACGCAGTATTTT TRBV29-1 NA TRBJ2-3 NA
CASSLGPRGEQFF TGTGCCAGCAGCCTGGGCCCTAGGGGCGAGCAGTTCTTC TRBV7-6 NA TRBJ2-1 NA
CASSYLRDRGRLAFF TGTGCCAGCAGTTATCTCCGGGACAGGGGGCGCCTGGCTTTCTTT TRBV6-5 NA TRBJ1-1 TRBD1
CATSVKRGANTGELFF TGTGCCACCAGTGTCAAGCGGGGGGCGAACACCGGGGAGCTGTTTTTT TRBV24-1 once TRBJ2-2 TRBD2
CASSQDRGSEAFF TGTGCCAGCAGCCAAGACAGGGGATCTGAAGCTTTCTTT TRBV7-3 NA TRBJ1-1 TRBD1
CASSSSIANYGYTF TGTGCCAGCAGCTCATCCATAGCTAACTATGGCTACACCTTC TRBV7-8 NA TRBJ1-2 NA
CASSLMGTGGTGELFF TGTGCCAGCAGCTTAATGGGGACAGGGGGCACCGGGGAGCTGTTTTTT TRBV7-3 NA TRBJ2-2 TRBD1
CASSPRTGDSGNTIYF TGTGCCAGCAGCCCCCGGACAGGAGACTCTGGAAACACCATATATTTT TRBV11-2 NA TRBJ1-3 TRBD1
CASSIGGQNTEAFF TGTGCCAGTAGTATTGGGGGACAGAACACTGAAGCTTTCTTT TRBV19 NA TRBJ1-1 NA
CASSRTGTEAFF TGTGCCAGCAGTCGAACAGGCACTGAAGCTTTCTTT TRBV2 NA TRBJ1-1 NA
CASSEEVVGSPLHF TGCGCCAGCAGCGAGGAGGTGGTCGGTTCACCCCTCCACTTT TRBV5-1 NA TRBJ1-6 NA
CASSTTGTNEQFF TGTGCCAGCTCAACCACGGGTACCAATGAGCAGTTCTTC TRBV18 once TRBJ2-1 NA
CASSQQGLAGYEQYF TGCGCCAGCAGCCAACAAGGACTAGCCGGCTACGAGCAGTACTTC TRBV4-1 NA TRBJ2-7 TRBD2
CASSKWQGFMNTEAFF TGTGCCAGCAGCAAATGGCAGGGTTTCATGAACACTGAAGCTTTCTTT TRBV21-1 NA TRBJ1-1 NA
CASSEQWDRDTYTF TGTGCCAGCAGTGAACAGTGGGACAGGGATACCTACACCTTC TRBV6-1 NA TRBJ1-2 TRBD1
CASSLNPGTGQGYTF TGTGCCAGCAGTTTAAATCCCGGGACAGGGCAGGGCTACACCTTC TRBV27 NA TRBJ1-2 TRBD1
CASSRGGGYTF TGTGCCAGCAGTCGCGGGGGGGGCTACACCTTC TRBV28 NA TRBJ1-2 NA
CASSDLQAGNTIYF TGTGCCAGCAGCGATCTACAGGCTGGAAACACCATATATTTT TRBV9 NA TRBJ1-3 NA
CASSQVILRQEVSNQPQHF TGCGCCAGCAGCCAAGTAATCCTTCGGCAGGAGGTTAGCAATCAGCCCCAGCATTTT TRBV4-1 NA TRBJ1-5 NA
CAWSVRAGVDQPQHF TGTGCCTGGAGTGTAAGGGCAGGGGTCGATCAGCCCCAGCATTTT TRBV30 NA TRBJ1-5 NA
CASSPPEQYF TGCGCCAGCAGCCCTCCCGAGCAGTACTTC TRBV23-1 NA TRBJ2-7 NA
CSASPGTSGSTGELFF TGCAGTGCTAGTCCCGGGACTAGCGGTTCCACCGGGGAGCTGTTTTTT TRBV20-1 NA TRBJ2-2 TRBD2
CAWNAGATNTGELFF TGTGCGTGGAATGCAGGGGCCACGAACACCGGGGAGCTGTTTTTT TRBV30 once TRBJ2-2 NA
CAWTVPGVEKLFF TGTGCCTGGACCGTACCGGGGGTCGAGAAACTGTTTTTT TRBV30 NA TRBJ1-4 NA
CASSLGGSEQFF TGTGCCAGCAGCTTAGGTGGGAGCGAGCAGTTCTTC TRBV11-2 NA TRBJ2-1 NA
CASSLVGGVGYGYTF TGTGCCAGCAGCTTAGTTGGGGGGGTAGGATATGGCTACACCTTC TRBV7-2 NA TRBJ1-2 NA
CASSLQGERELFF TGTGCCAGCAGCTTACAGGGGGAGAGGGAGCTGTTTTTT TRBV9 NA TRBJ2-2 TRBD1
CASSSLLGQNYGYTF TGTGCCAGCAGCTCTCTCCTAGGACAGAACTATGGCTACACCTTC TRBV7-8 NA TRBJ1-2 NA
CASSDRPAGGYEKLFF TGTGCCAGCAGTGACCGACCCGCGGGAGGTTATGAAAAACTGTTTTTT TRBV6-1 NA TRBJ1-4 NA
CSVGESSDTEAFF TGCAGCGTTGGTGAGTCCTCGGACACTGAAGCTTTCTTT TRBV29-1 NA TRBJ1-1 NA
CASSQDLELDTQYF TGTGCCAGCAGCCAAGATCTAGAGTTGGATACGCAGTATTTT TRBV4-2 NA TRBJ2-3 NA
CASNRLGVEQFF TGTGCCAGTAATCGCCTAGGGGTCGAGCAGTTCTTC TRBV28 NA TRBJ2-1 NA
CASRQGVKTEAFF TGTGCCAGCAGACAGGGAGTGAAGACTGAAGCTTTCTTT TRBV12-3/TRBV12-4 NA TRBJ1-1 NA
CANSLAGGRDTQYF TGTGCCAACTCACTAGCGGGGGGTCGAGATACGCAGTATTTT TRBV10-3 NA TRBJ2-3 TRBD2
CASSFLAHPRDTQYF TGCGCCAGCAGCTTCCTAGCGCACCCTAGGGATACGCAGTATTTT TRBV5-1 NA TRBJ2-3 NA
CASRPGGNTEAFF TGTGCCAGCAGACCAGGGGGGAACACTGAAGCTTTCTTT TRBV6-5 NA TRBJ1-1 TRBD1
CAISVDSSYEQYF TGTGCCATCAGTGTGGACAGCTCCTACGAGCAGTACTTC TRBV10-3 NA TRBJ2-7 NA
CASSEGQVNTEAFF TGTGCCAGCAGCGAGGGACAGGTGAACACTGAAGCTTTCTTT TRBV7-9 once TRBJ1-1 TRBD1
CASSPARGSGKAQHF TGTGCCAGCAGCCCTGCGAGGGGGAGCGGCAAGGCCCAGCATTTT TRBV7-8 NA TRBJ1-5 NA
CASSLGPTSTDTQYF TGTGCCAGCAGCTTGGGCCCCACTAGCACAGATACGCAGTATTTT TRBV5-8 NA TRBJ2-3 NA
CASVGGGVFYEQYF TGTGCCTCCGTGGGCGGGGGGGTTTTCTACGAGCAGTACTTC TRBV28 NA TRBJ2-7 TRBD2
CASSLPGQGYEQYF TGTGCCAGCTCCCTCCCGGGACAGGGGTACGAGCAGTACTTC TRBV18 NA TRBJ2-7 TRBD1
CASSSKQGNTEAFF TGTGCCAGCAGCTCAAAACAGGGTAACACTGAAGCTTTCTTT TRBV9 NA TRBJ1-1 NA
CASSNGGGGQPQHF TGTGCCAGCAGCAATGGGGGGGGCGGCCAGCCCCAGCATTTT TRBV3-1/TRBV3-2 NA TRBJ1-5 NA